Each of the 16 T cell receptor beta chains below was sequenced from the same sample in a study of T cell changes during pregnancy in multiple sclerosis. TCRdb keeps only in-frame clones here, not all; method: immunoSEQ multiplex PCR. This table has more than 65,000 clones, around 96% appearing once. The input for sequencing was peripheral blood, taken in the second trimester of pregnancy. These receptors were collected from a female donor with multiple sclerosis, enrolled in a pregnancy study.

This clone appeared a single time. The chain combines TRBV19 with TRBJ2-2; 12 bases match TRBD1. Germline V gives CDR1 LNHDA, CDR2 SQIVND (reference sequence). The CDR3 extends over 16 amino acids. The J segment lost 3 bases and the V segment lost 5 bases, leaving 4 bases of the junction unmatched. The CDR3, as DNA: TGTGCCAGTAGTCCGGGGACAGGGGGCGACACCGGGGAGCTGTTTTTT. This translates into CASSPGTGGDTGELFF.

The V call is TRBV7-9, the J call TRBJ1-1, with D maybe TRBD1 (5 bases). The CDR3 covers 15 residues. The ends were cut back, 7 bases at V and 0 bases at J, with 15 bases in the middle. The V gene's germline CDR1 is SEHNR and CDR2 FQNEAQ (reference sequence). As DNA, the CDR3 is TGTGCCAGCAATTGGAGGGACGGGATGAACACTGAAGCTTTCTTT. Protein: CASNWRDGMNTEAFF.

The rearrangement joins TRBV9 to TRBJ2-5, with 13 bases identical to TRBD2. Germline assignment: CDR1 SGDLS and CDR2 YYNGEE. This CDR3 spans 17 amino acids. V was pared by 4 bases and J by 3 bases, with 9 bases of the junction left unmatched. CDR3 region: CASSPGLAGEQEETQYF. The CDR3 nucleotides are TGTGCCAGCAGCCCCGGACTAGCGGGAGAACAGGAAGAGACCCAGTACTTC.

The rearrangement links TRBV30 to TRBJ1-3; TRBD1 matches 7 bases. Germline V gene sequence: CDR1 GTSNPN, CDR2 SVGIG (reference sequence). There are 14 residues in the CDR3. Unmatched junction bases numbered 3, after V lost 0 bases and J lost 4 bases. The CDR3 nucleotides are TGTGCCTGGAGTGTTAGGGGGCCCGGAAACACCATATATTTT. It specifies CAWSVRGPGNTIYF.

The rearrangement joins TRBV11-2 to TRBJ2-1; 7 nucleotides agree with TRBD2. Germline V gives CDR1 SGHAT, CDR2 FQNNGV. V lost 5 bases and J lost 8; bases outside the gene matches: 6. CDR3 size: 13 residues. DNA for the CDR3: TGTGCCAGCAGCCTAAGCGGGAACTATGAGCAGTTCTTC. Translation gives CASSLSGNYEQFF.

The V call is TRBV13, the J call TRBJ2-7, with 8 bases lining up with TRBD2. V was pared by 3 bases and J by 2 bases, with 3 bases of the junction left unmatched. The CDR3 spans 14 residues. The germline V gene encodes CDR1 PRHDT and CDR2 FYEKMQ (reference sequence). CDR3 coding DNA: TGTGCCAGCAGCTTTAGCGGGACCGCCTACGAGCAGTACTTC. Translation gives CASSFSGTAYEQYF.

The V and J genes are TRBV29-1 and TRBJ2-1, with unresolved D. Germline V gives CDR1 SQVTM, CDR2 ANQGSEA. The V end lost 8 bases, the J end lost 7 bases, and 12 bases lay between the germline ends. The CDR3 runs 11 residues. The CDR3 is CSLFLQNEQFF. CDR3 coding DNA: TGCAGCTTATTTTTACAGAATGAGCAGTTCTTC.

CDR3 sequence (DNA): TGTGCCAGCAGTCCCCGCGGGGGGCGTCGGACTAATGAAAAACTGTTTTTT. Translating it yields CASSPRGGRRTNEKLFF. This rearrangement joins TRBV27 to TRBJ1-4; perhaps TRBD1 as D (6 bases). The CDR3 runs to 17 residues. V lost 5 bases to trimming and J lost 2 bases, with 18 bases between them. The V gene's germline CDR1 is MNHEY and CDR2 SMNVEV (reference sequence).

The chain employs TRBV2 and TRBJ1-2; D is unclear. V lost 8 bases and J 2 bases, leaving 6 bases between the germline ends. Germline V gene data show CDR1 as SNHLY and CDR2 as FYNNEI. The CDR3 is made up of 11 amino acids. CDR3 nucleotides: TGTGCCAGCCTCGGGAACTATGGCTACACCTTC. Translation gives CASLGNYGYTF.

The chain carries TRBV5-1 and TRBJ2-7, with 8 nucleotides matching TRBD1. The length of the CDR3 is 12 residues. Unmatched junction bases numbered 4, after V lost 4 bases and J lost 7 bases. Germline CDR1 and CDR2: SGHRS and YFSETQ. The CDR3 DNA follows: TGCGCCAGCAGCCCCTACAGGGGGGAGCAGTACTTC. Encoded protein: CASSPYRGEQYF.

V and J are TRBV5-8 and TRBJ1-5, with D perhaps TRBD1 (5 bases). CDR1 and CDR2 (germline): SGHTS, YDEGEE. The CDR3 covers 15 residues. Trimming pared 0 bases from V and 7 bases from J, leaving 14 bases between. This chain's CDR3 is CASSLDSGWGQPQHF. CDR3 bases: TGTGCCAGCAGCTTGGATTCAGGATGGGGCCAGCCCCAGCATTTT.

V is TRBV19 and J is TRBJ2-1; 7 bases align to TRBD2. Germline V lookup: CDR1 LNHDA, CDR2 SQIVND (reference sequence). After removal of 1 base from V and 6 bases from J, the junction contained 9 bases not matched to a gene. This CDR3 has 16 residues. The DNA for the CDR3 is TGTGCCAGTAGTATAGTCTTAGCGGGCCCGGCCAATGAGCAGTTCTTC. Its protein is CASSIVLAGPANEQFF.

The gene calls are TRBV7-3 and TRBJ1-2; TRBD1 might be the D (6 bases). Germline V gene data show CDR1 as SGHTA and CDR2 as FQGTGA. V lost 5 bases and J lost 6, with 25 bases in between. This CDR3 has 17 residues. CDR3 sequence: CASSPGSEGQYFDGYTF. DNA of the CDR3: TGTGCCAGCAGCCCCGGAAGCGAAGGACAGTACTTCGATGGCTACACCTTC.

The chain carries TRBV2 and TRBJ1-5; 7 bases fit TRBD1. Germline-derived CDR1 and CDR2 are SNHLY and FYNNEI. This CDR3 has 15 amino acids. Trimming cost V 6 bases and J 0 bases; bases outside gene matches: 5. The CDR3: CASSDGTASNQPQHF. The DNA of the CDR3 is TGTGCCAGCAGCGATGGGACAGCTAGCAATCAGCCCCAGCATTTT.

The chain links TRBV6-4 to TRBJ2-3, with D possibly being TRBD2 (6 bases). The V gene lost 0 bases and the J gene lost 3 bases, with 13 bases spanning the gap. The CDR3 has 16 residues. Germline CDR1 reads MRHNA; CDR2 reads SNTAGT. The CDR3 loop reads CASSDSSGERTDTQYF. CDR3 bases: TGTGCCAGCAGTGACTCCTCGGGGGAGAGGACAGATACGCAGTATTTT.

The CDR3 loop reads CASSTQSRTGGYTF. As DNA, the CDR3 is TGCGCCAGCAGCACACAATCTCGGACAGGTGGCTACACCTTC. The chain uses TRBV5-1 and TRBJ1-2, with 7 positions matching TRBD1. The CDR3 is made up of 14 amino acids. Losses at the gene ends were 4 bases for V and 7 bases for J; bases not matched to a gene: 10. CDR1 and CDR2 from the germline V gene are SGHRS and YFSETQ.